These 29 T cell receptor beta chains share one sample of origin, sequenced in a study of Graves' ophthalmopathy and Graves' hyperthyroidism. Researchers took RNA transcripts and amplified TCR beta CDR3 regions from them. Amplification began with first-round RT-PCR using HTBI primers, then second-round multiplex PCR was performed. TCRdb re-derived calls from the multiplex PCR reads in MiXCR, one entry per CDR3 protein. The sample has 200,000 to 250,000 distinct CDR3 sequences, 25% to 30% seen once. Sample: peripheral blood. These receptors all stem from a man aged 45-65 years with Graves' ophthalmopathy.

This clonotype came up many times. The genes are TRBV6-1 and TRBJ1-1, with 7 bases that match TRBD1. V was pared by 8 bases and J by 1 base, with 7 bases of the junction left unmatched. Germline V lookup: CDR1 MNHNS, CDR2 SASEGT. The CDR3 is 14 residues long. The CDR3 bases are TGTGCCAGCGACATGGACAGGCAGAACACTGAAGCTTTCTTT. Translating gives CASDMDRQNTEAFF.

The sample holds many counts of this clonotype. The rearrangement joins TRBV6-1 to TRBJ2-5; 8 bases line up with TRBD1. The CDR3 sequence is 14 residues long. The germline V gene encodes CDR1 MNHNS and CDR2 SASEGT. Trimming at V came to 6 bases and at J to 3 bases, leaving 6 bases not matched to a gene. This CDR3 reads CASRGTGLEETQYF. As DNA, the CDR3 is TGTGCCAGCAGGGGGACAGGCCTAGAAGAGACCCAGTACTTC.

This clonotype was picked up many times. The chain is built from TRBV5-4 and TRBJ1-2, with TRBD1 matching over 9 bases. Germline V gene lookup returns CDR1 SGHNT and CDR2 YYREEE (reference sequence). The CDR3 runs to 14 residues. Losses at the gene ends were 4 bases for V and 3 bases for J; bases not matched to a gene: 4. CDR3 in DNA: TGTGCCAGCAGCCGGCGGACAGGGGACTATGGCTACACCTTC. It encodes CASSRRTGDYGYTF.

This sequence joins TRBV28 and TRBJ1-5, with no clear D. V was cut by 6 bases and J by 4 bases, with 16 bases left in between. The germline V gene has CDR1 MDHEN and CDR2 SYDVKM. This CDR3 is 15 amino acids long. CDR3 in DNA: TGTGCCAGCAGCCTAGGGCGAGGCCCTAATCAGCCCCAGCATTTT. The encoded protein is CASSLGRGPNQPQHF.

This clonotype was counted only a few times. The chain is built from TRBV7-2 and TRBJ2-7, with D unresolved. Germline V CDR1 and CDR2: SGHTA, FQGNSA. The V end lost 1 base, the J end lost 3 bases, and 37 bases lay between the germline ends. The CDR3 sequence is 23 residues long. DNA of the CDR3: TGTGCCAGCAGCTTAGTTAATCTTTGGACCCCAGAACCAGCGTCCCTTGGCCTCTACGAGCAGTACTTC. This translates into CASSLVNLWTPEPASLGLYEQYF.

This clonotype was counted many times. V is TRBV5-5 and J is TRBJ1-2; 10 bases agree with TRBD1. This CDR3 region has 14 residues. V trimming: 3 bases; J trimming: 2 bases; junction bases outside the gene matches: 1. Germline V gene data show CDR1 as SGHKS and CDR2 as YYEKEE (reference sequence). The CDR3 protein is CASSWGQGNYGYTF. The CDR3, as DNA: TGTGCCAGCAGCTGGGGACAGGGGAACTATGGCTACACCTTC.

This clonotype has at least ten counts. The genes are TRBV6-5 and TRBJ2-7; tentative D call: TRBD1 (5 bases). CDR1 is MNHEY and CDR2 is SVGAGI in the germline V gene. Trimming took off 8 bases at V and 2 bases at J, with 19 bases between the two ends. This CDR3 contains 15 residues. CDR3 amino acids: CASDETEQAAYEQYF. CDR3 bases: TGTGCCAGCGACGAAACGGAACAGGCCGCCTACGAGCAGTACTTC.

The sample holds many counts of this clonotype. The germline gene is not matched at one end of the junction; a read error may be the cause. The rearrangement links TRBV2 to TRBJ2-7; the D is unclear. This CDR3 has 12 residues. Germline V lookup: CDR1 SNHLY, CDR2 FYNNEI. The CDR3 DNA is TGCGCCAGCAGTGAGACGGCCTACGAGCAGTACTTC. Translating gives CASSETAYEQYF.

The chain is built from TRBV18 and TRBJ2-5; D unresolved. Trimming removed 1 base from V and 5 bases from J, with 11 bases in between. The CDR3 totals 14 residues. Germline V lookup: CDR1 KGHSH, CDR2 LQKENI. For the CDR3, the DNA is TGTGCCAGCTCACCACTGGGGTTTCGGGAGACCCAGTACTTC. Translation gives CASSPLGFRETQYF.

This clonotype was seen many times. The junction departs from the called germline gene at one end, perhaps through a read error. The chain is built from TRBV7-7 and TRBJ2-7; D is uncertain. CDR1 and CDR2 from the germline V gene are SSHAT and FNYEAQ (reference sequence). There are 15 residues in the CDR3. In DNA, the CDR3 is TGTGCTAGCAGCGAAAGGGCCGGGTCTTCCTACGAGCAGTACTTC. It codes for CASSERAGSSYEQYF.

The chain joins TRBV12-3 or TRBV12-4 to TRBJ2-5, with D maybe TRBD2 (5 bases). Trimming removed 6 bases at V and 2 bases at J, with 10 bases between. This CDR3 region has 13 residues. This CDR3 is CASSLGEQETQYF. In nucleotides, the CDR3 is TGTGCCAGCAGCCTCGGGGAGCAAGAGACCCAGTACTTC.

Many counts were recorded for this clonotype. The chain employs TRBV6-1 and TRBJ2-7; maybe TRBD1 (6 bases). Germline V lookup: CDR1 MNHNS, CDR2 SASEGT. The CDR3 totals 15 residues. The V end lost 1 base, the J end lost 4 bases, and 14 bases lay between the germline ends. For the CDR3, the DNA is TGTGCCAGCAGTGAAGACAGGGCAGTTGGTTACGAGCAGTACTTC. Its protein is CASSEDRAVGYEQYF.

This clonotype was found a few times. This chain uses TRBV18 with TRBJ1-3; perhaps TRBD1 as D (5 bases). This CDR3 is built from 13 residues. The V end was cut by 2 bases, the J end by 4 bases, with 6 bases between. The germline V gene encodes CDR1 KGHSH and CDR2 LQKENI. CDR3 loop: CASSPGDGNTIYF. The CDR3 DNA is TGTGCCAGCTCACCAGGGGACGGAAACACCATATATTTT.

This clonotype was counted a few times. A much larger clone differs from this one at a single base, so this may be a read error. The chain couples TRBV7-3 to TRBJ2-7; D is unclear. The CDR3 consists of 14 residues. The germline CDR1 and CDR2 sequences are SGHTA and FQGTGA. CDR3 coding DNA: TGTGTCAGCAGCCCCCATCATAACTCCTACGAGCAGTACTTC. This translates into CVSSPHHNSYEQYF.

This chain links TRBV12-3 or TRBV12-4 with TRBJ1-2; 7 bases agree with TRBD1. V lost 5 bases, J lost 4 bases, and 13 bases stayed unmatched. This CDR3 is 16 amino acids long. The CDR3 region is CASSQPGWDSAYGYTF. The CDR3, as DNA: TGTGCCAGCAGTCAACCCGGATGGGACAGCGCCTATGGCTACACCTTC.

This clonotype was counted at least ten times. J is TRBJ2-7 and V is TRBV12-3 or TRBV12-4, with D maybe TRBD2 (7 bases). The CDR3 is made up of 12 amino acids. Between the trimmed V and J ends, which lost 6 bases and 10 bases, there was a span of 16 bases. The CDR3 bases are TGTGCCAGCAGCTCCGGGGGGCTCGTCCAGTACTTC. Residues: CASSSGGLVQYF.

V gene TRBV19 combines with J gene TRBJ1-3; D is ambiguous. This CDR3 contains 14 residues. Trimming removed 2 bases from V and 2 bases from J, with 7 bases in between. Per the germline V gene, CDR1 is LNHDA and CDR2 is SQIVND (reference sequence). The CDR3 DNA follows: TGTGCCAGTAGTATAACGGCAGCTGGAAACACCATATATTTT. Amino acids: CASSITAAGNTIYF. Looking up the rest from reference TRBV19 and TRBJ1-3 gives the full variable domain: DGGITQSPKYLFRKEGQNVTLSCEQNLNHDAMYWYRQDPGQGLRLIYYSQIVNDFQKGDIAEGYSVSREKKESFPLTVTSAQKNPTAFYLCASSITAAGNTIYFGEGSWLTVV.

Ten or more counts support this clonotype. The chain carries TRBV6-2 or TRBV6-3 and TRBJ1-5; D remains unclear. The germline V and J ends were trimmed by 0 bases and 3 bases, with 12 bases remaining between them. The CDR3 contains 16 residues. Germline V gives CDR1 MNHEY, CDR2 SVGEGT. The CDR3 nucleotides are TGTGCCAGCAGTTACTCGAATCCGGGGTACAATCAGCCCCAGCATTTT. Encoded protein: CASSYSNPGYNQPQHF.

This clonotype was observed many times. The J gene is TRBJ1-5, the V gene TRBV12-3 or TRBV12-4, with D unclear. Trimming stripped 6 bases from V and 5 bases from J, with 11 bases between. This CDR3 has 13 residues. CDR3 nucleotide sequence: TGTGCCAGCAGCATCACTGGGGATCAGCCCCAGCATTTT. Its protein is CASSITGDQPQHF.

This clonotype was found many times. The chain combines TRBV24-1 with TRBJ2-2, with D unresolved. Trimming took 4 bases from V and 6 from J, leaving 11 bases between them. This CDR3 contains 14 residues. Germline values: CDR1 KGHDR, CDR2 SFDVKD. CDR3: CATSESTLPGELFF. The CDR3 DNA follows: TGTGCCACCAGTGAATCAACCCTCCCCGGGGAGCTGTTTTTT.

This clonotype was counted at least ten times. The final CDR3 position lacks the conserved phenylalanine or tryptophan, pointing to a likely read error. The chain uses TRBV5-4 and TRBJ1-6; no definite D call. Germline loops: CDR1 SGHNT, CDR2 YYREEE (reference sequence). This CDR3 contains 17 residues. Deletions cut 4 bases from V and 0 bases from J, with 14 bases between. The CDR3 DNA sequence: TGTGCCAGCAGCACCGGACTGTCGAGCTCCTATAATTCACCCCTCCACCTT. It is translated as CASSTGLSSSYNSPLHL.

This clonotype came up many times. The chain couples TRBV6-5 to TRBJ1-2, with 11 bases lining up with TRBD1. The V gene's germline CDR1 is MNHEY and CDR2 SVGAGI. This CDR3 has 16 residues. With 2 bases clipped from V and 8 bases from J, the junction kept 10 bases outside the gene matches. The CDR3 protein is CASSYTRGQGARGYTF. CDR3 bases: TGTGCCAGCAGTTACACCCGAGGACAGGGGGCACGCGGCTACACCTTC.

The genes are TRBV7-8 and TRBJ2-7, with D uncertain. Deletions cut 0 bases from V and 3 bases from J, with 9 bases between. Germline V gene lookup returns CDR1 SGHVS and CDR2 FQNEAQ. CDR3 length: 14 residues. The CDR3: CASSLALAIYEQYF. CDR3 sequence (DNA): TGTGCCAGCAGCTTAGCACTGGCTATCTACGAGCAGTACTTC. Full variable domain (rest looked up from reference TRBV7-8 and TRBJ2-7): GAGVSQSPRYKVAKRGQDVALRCDPISGHVSLFWYQQALGQGPEFLTYFQNEAQLDKSGLPSDRFFAERPEGSVSTLKIQRTQQEDSAVYLCASSLALAIYEQYFGPGTRLTVT.

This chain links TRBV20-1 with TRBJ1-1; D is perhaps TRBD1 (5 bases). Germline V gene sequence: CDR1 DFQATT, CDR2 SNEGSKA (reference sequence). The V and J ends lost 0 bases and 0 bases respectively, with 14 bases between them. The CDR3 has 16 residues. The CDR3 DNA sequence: TGCAGTGCTAGAGATCGTCAGGGATCGGTGAACACTGAAGCTTTCTTT. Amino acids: CSARDRQGSVNTEAFF.

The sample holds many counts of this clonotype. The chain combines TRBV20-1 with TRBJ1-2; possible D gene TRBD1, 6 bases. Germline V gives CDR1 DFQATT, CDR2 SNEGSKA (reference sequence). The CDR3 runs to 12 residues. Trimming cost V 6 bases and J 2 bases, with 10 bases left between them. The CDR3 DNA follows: TGCAGTGCGATAACAGGGAACTATGGCTACACCTTC. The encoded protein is CSAITGNYGYTF.

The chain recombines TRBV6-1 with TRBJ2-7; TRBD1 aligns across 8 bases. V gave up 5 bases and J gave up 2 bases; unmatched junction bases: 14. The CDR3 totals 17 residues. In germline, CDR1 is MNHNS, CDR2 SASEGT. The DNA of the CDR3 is TGTGCCAGCAGTCGAGAGCCTCCGGGACAGGCGACCTACGAGCAGTACTTC. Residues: CASSREPPGQATYEQYF.

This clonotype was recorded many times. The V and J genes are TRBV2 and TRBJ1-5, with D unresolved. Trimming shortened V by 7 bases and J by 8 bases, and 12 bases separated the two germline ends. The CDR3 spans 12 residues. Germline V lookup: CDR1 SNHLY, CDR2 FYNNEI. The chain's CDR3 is CASTDENEPQHF. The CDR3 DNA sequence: TGTGCCAGCACCGACGAGAATGAGCCCCAGCATTTT.

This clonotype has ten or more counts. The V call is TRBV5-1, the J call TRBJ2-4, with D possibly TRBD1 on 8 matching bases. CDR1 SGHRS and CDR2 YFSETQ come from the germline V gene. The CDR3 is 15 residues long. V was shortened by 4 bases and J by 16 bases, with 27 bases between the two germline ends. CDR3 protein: CASSPAGTGSERGYF. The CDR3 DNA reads TGCGCCAGCAGCCCCGCCGGGACAGGCTCGGAGCGGGGTTACTTC.

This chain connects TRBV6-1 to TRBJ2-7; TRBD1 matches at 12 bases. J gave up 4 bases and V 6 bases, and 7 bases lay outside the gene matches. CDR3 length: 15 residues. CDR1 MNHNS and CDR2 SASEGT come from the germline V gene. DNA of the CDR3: TGTGCCAGCAGGATGGGGACAGGGGGCTCATACGAGCAGTACTTC. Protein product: CASRMGTGGSYEQYF.